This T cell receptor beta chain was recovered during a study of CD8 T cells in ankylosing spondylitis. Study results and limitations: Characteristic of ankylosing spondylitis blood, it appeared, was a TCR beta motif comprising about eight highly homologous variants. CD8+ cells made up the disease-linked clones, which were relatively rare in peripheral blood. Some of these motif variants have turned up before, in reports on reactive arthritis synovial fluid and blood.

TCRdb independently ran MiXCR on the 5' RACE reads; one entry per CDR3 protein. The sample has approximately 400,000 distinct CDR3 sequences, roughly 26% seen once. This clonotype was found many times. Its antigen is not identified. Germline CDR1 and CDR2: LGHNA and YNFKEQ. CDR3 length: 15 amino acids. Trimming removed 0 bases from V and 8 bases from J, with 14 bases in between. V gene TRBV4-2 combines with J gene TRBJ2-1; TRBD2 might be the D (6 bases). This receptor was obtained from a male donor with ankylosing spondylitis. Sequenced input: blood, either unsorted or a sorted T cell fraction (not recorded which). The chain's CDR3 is CASSQEMTSQDEQFF. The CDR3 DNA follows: TGTGCCAGCAGCCAAGAGATGACTAGTCAGGATGAGCAGTTCTTC.